The 22 T cell receptor beta chains reported below all come from one sample, sequenced in a study of T cell responses to AZD1222 COVID-19 vaccine. TCRdb's table, derived via immunoSEQ multiplex PCR, lists solely in-frame clones and lacks some. The table has some 140,000 clones, about 90% seen once; the top ten hold about 2%. This specimen was peripheral blood, taken on day 0 of AZD1222 vaccination. The receptors here all came from an adult in good health.

This chain links TRBV20-1 with TRBJ2-2; D gene uncertain. Trimming took off 3 bases at V and 6 bases at J, with 8 bases between the two ends. In germline, CDR1 is DFQATT, CDR2 SNEGSKA (reference sequence). This CDR3 is 12 amino acids long. The CDR3 DNA reads TGCAGTGCTAGTCGGCGGCCCGGGGAGCTGTTTTTT. The encoded protein is CSASRRPGELFF.

V gene TRBV25-1 combines with J gene TRBJ1-2; TRBD1 aligns across 8 bases. In germline, CDR1 is MGHDK, CDR2 SYGVNS. Trimming at V came to 4 bases and at J to 1 base, leaving 2 bases not matched to a gene. This CDR3 has 14 amino acids. CDR3 sequence reads: CASSGTGFNYGYTF. CDR3 nucleotide sequence: TGTGCCAGCAGTGGGACAGGGTTTAACTATGGCTACACCTTC.

This chain joins TRBV2 and TRBJ1-2; no reliable D call. Germline V CDR1 and CDR2: SNHLY, FYNNEI. The CDR3 consists of 13 residues. Trimming took 6 bases from V and 2 from J, leaving 10 bases between them. This CDR3 reads CASRAFGNYGYTF. Written as DNA, the CDR3 is TGTGCCAGCAGGGCGTTCGGGAACTATGGCTACACCTTC.

The rearrangement joins TRBV5-6 to TRBJ2-4; 7 bases agree with TRBD1. CDR3 length: 15 residues. The junction had 6 bases not matched to a gene; V was cut back by 2 bases and J by 4 bases. The germline gives CDR1 SGHDT, CDR2 YYEEEE. The CDR3 DNA is TGTGCCAGCAGCTTCGACGCACAGGGGAAAAACATTCAGTACTTC. The encoded protein is CASSFDAQGKNIQYF.

This chain connects TRBV30 to TRBJ2-5; D call uncertain. Per the germline V gene, CDR1 is GTSNPN and CDR2 is SVGIG (reference sequence). The CDR3 length is 12 residues. Between the trimmed V and J ends, which lost 3 bases and 4 bases, there was a span of 9 bases. CDR3 loop: CAWRDGGETQYF. The DNA for the CDR3 is TGTGCCTGGAGGGATGGCGGAGAGACCCAGTACTTC.

This rearrangement joins TRBV25-1 to TRBJ1-2; D gene uncertain. The germline V gene has CDR1 MGHDK and CDR2 SYGVNS. The V and J ends lost 4 bases and 7 bases respectively, with 10 bases between them. There are 12 residues in the CDR3. The CDR3 region has the DNA TGTGCCAGCAGTGTTCCTGCGTCTGGCTACACCTTC. Its protein is CASSVPASGYTF.

The chain is built from TRBV5-6 and TRBJ1-2; possible D gene TRBD1, 5 bases. CDR1 is SGHDT and CDR2 is YYEEEE in the germline V gene. V was shortened by 0 bases and J by 7 bases, with 13 bases between the two germline ends. This CDR3 has 14 residues. CDR3 sequence reads: CASSLGQTKGGYTF. In nucleotides, the CDR3 is TGTGCCAGCAGCTTGGGACAGACCAAGGGTGGCTACACCTTC.

This sequence joins TRBV6-6 and TRBJ2-1; 7 bases map to TRBD2. This CDR3 spans 17 amino acids. V lost 5 bases, J lost 6 bases, and 16 bases stayed unmatched. In germline, CDR1 is MNHNY, CDR2 SVGAGI (reference sequence). The CDR3 DNA follows: TGTGCCAGCAGTCGCAACCCCTTTCGGGAGGCATTCAATGAGCAGTTCTTC. It encodes CASSRNPFREAFNEQFF.

The V and J genes are TRBV4-2 and TRBJ1-5; possibly TRBD1 for D (6 bases). Per the germline V gene, CDR1 is LGHNA and CDR2 is YNFKEQ. Trimming left V 1 base short and J 0 bases short, with 13 bases between. CDR3 length: 17 residues. Here the CDR3 reads CASSQGGATLSNQPQHF. For the CDR3, the DNA is TGTGCCAGCAGCCAAGGGGGGGCAACTCTTAGCAATCAGCCCCAGCATTTT.

J is TRBJ2-7 and V is TRBV7-8, with D tentatively TRBD1 (6 bases). The ends were cut back, 1 base at V and 7 bases at J, with 17 bases in the middle. Germline V CDR1 and CDR2: SGHVS, FQNEAQ. This CDR3 has 15 residues. CDR3 in DNA: TGTGCCAGCAGCTTAGGTGGTCAGGGGTTTGGGGAGCAGTACTTC. It specifies CASSLGGQGFGEQYF. Full variable domain (remainder filled in from reference TRBV7-8 and TRBJ2-7): GAGVSQSPRYKVAKRGQDVALRCDPISGHVSLFWYQQALGQGPEFLTYFQNEAQLDKSGLPSDRFFAERPEGSVSTLKIQRTQQEDSAVYLCASSLGGQGFGEQYFGPGTRLTVT.

V is TRBV25-1 and J is TRBJ1-1, with 7 bases that match TRBD1. This CDR3 spans 14 amino acids. The germline gives CDR1 MGHDK, CDR2 SYGVNS. J gave up 7 bases and V 6 bases, and 11 bases lay outside the gene matches. The CDR3 sequence: CASRHSGTEYEAFF. In DNA form, the CDR3 reads TGTGCCAGCAGACACTCCGGGACAGAGTATGAAGCTTTCTTT.

The genes are TRBV9 and TRBJ2-7; D may match TRBD1 or TRBD2 (5 bases each). CDR3 length equals 15 residues. Trimming pared 0 bases from V and 12 bases from J, leaving 22 bases between. Germline loops: CDR1 SGDLS, CDR2 YYNGEE. The CDR3 DNA is TGTGCCAGCAGCGTAGGAGGGGACCATAATCGGCGAAGGTACTTC. It encodes CASSVGGDHNRRRYF.

This chain uses TRBV10-3 with TRBJ1-2; tentative D call: TRBD1 (5 bases). The CDR3 contains 14 residues. CDR1 is ENHRY, CDR2 SYGVKD, per germline. The V and J ends lost 5 bases and 2 bases respectively, with 12 bases between them. The CDR3, as DNA: TGTGCCATCAGTAGGGGTCTGGAGAACTATGGCTACACCTTC. Amino acids: CAISRGLENYGYTF.

The rearrangement links TRBV6-1 to TRBJ1-2; 7 nucleotides agree with TRBD1. The CDR3 loop spans 15 amino acids. Germline CDR1 is MNHNS and CDR2 is SASEGT. V was clipped by 5 bases and J by 1 base; unmatched bases: 7. CDR3 in amino acids: CASSPGTVINYGYTF. The DNA of the CDR3 is TGTGCCAGCAGTCCCGGGACAGTGATTAACTATGGCTACACCTTC.

The chain recombines TRBV27 with TRBJ2-5, with 8 bases identical to TRBD2. Trimming cost V 6 bases and J 4 bases; bases outside gene matches: 4. The CDR3 is made up of 13 amino acids. Germline V gene sequence: CDR1 MNHEY, CDR2 SMNVEV (reference sequence). The CDR3 nucleotides read TGTGCCAGCAGCCGGGGGGGCGGAGAGACCCAGTACTTC. It specifies CASSRGGGETQYF.

The chain uses TRBV7-9 and TRBJ2-7; the D call may be TRBD1 or TRBD2 (5 bases each). Trimming took 3 bases from V and 6 from J, leaving 12 bases between them. The CDR3 has 13 amino acids. Per the germline V gene, CDR1 is SEHNR and CDR2 is FQNEAQ (reference sequence). DNA of the CDR3: TGTGCCAGCAGCTTGGCCGTCGGGGCCGAGCAGTACTTC. Residues: CASSLAVGAEQYF.

The V call is TRBV3-1 (or the pseudogene TRBV3-2), the J call TRBJ2-7, with D possibly TRBD2 on 5 matching bases. The CDR3 spans 12 residues. Germline V gene data show CDR1 as LGHDT and CDR2 as YNNKEL (reference sequence). Trimming shortened V by 1 base and J by 6 bases, and 7 bases separated the two germline ends. As DNA, the CDR3 is TGTGCCAGCAGCCAAGCTGGGAGCGAGCAGTACTTC. Its translation: CASSQAGSEQYF.

The chain combines TRBV7-2 with TRBJ1-6, with no clear D. Deletions cut 1 base from V and 6 bases from J, with 10 bases between. This CDR3 has 15 residues. Germline lookup yields CDR1 SGHTA and CDR2 FQGNSA. CDR3 protein: CASSLVGDLNSPLHF. The DNA for the CDR3 is TGTGCCAGCAGCTTAGTAGGTGACCTTAATTCACCCCTCCACTTT.

The rearrangement joins TRBV29-1 to TRBJ1-2; no definite D call. CDR1 SQVTM and CDR2 ANQGSEA come from the germline V gene. V was clipped by 3 bases and J by 3 bases, with 11 bases between them. The CDR3 loop spans 13 amino acids. As DNA, the CDR3 is TGCAGCGTTGAGCCCACTTATGACTATGGCTACACCTTC. Amino acids: CSVEPTYDYGYTF.

J is TRBJ1-1 and V is TRBV9; D may be TRBD1 (6 bases). From germline, CDR1 is SGDLS and CDR2 YYNGEE. The CDR3 contains 14 residues. Trimming shortened V by 2 bases and J by 1 base, and 9 bases separated the two germline ends. Here the CDR3 DNA reads TGTGCCAGCAGCGTCGGGGGGCCGAACACTGAAGCTTTCTTT. As protein: CASSVGGPNTEAFF.

The chain combines TRBV7-8 with TRBJ2-2; 13 nucleotides match TRBD2. The CDR3 has 16 amino acids. Per the germline V gene, CDR1 is SGHVS and CDR2 is FQNEAQ. The trim removed 5 bases at V and 4 bases at J, leaving 4 bases unmatched. The CDR3 here is CASSGGLAGVTGELFF. CDR3 coding DNA: TGTGCCAGCAGCGGTGGACTAGCGGGAGTCACCGGGGAGCTGTTTTTT. Filled out from reference TRBV7-8 and TRBJ2-2, the complete variable domain reads GAGVSQSPRYKVAKRGQDVALRCDPISGHVSLFWYQQALGQGPEFLTYFQNEAQLDKSGLPSDRFFAERPEGSVSTLKIQRTQQEDSAVYLCASSGGLAGVTGELFFGEGSRLTVL.

This rearrangement joins TRBV28 to TRBJ1-1; D not resolved. The V gene's germline CDR1 is MDHEN and CDR2 SYDVKM. V was pared by 3 bases and J by 5 bases, with 13 bases between. The CDR3 spans 14 residues. The CDR3 nucleotides read TGTGCCAGCAGTTTCCCACCGTGGGGAACTGAAGCTTTCTTT. It yields the protein CASSFPPWGTEAFF.